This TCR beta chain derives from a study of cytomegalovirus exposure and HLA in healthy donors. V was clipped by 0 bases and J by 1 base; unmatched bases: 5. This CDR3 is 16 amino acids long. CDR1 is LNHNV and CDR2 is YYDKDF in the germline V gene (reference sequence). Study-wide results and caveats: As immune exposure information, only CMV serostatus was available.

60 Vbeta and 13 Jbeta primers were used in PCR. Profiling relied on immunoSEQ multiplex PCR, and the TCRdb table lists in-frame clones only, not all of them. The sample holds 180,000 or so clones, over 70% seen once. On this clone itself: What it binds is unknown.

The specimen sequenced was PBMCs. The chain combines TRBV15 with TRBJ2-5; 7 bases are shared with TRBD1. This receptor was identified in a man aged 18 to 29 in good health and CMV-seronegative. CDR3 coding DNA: TGTGCCACCAGCAGAGATAGGGCAGGGGGCCAAGAGACCCAGTACTTC. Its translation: CATSRDRAGGQETQYF.